This is a list of T cell receptor beta chains from one sample in a study of identical twins. TCRdb re-derived calls from the 5' RACE reads in MiXCR, one entry per CDR3 protein. The sample holds about 570,000 distinct CDR3 sequences, just under 10% seen once. This sample also belongs to another study, concerning yellow fever vaccine responses in identical twins.

The sequenced material came from PBMCs. The receptors derive from a woman between 18 and 29 years old in good health. CDR3s include the opening cysteine and the closing phenylalanine or tryptophan. D genes are given only for firm matches. The size field is filled for only some rows; it gives once, few, many or a size class.

>TRBV6-5|TRBJ2-1|many|TRBD1
CASSYLDRGFNEQFF
TGTGCCAGCAGTTACTTGGACAGGGGATTCAATGAGCAGTTCTTC
>TRBV6-4|TRBJ2-3|many|TRBD2
CASSPTAGGTTDTQYF
TGTGCCAGCAGTCCCACAGCGGGGGGCACCACAGATACGCAGTATTTT
>TRBV5-1|TRBJ2-3|.|TRBD1
CASSGNGQATDTQYF
TGCGCCAGCAGCGGGAATGGACAGGCTACAGATACGCAGTATTTT
>TRBV7-1|TRBJ2-1|few|TRBD1
CASSSPKPGQGVNLGGGTYNEQFF
TGTGCCAGCAGCTCCCCCAAGCCGGGACAGGGGGTAAATCTTGGCGGGGGGACCTACAATGAGCAGTTCTTC
>TRBV4-3|TRBJ2-1|many|TRBD2
CASSPGTSGSSYNEQFF
TGCGCCAGCAGCCCCGGGACTAGCGGGAGCTCCTACAATGAGCAGTTCTTC
>TRBV5-1|TRBJ1-2|.|.
CASSAGVGYGYTF
TGCGCCAGCAGCGCGGGTGTGGGCTATGGCTACACCTTC
>TRBV20-1|TRBJ2-1|few|.
CSARDSRDNEQFF
TGCAGTGCTAGAGATTCCCGAGACAATGAGCAGTTCTTC
>TRBV28|TRBJ1-4|few|.
CASSLRTVANEKLFF
TGTGCCAGCAGTCTAAGGACGGTGGCTAATGAAAAACTGTTTTTT
>TRBV29-1|TRBJ1-1|many|TRBD1
CSVLGQGNTEAFF
TGCAGCGTTTTGGGACAGGGCAACACTGAAGCTTTCTTT
>TRBV20-1|TRBJ1-2|.|TRBD1
CSARRTGQNYGYTF
TGCAGTGCTAGACGGACGGGACAGAACTATGGCTACACCTTC
>TRBV12-3/TRBV12-4|TRBJ1-1|many|.
CASRPGDTEAFF
TGTGCCAGCCGGCCGGGGGACACTGAAGCTTTCTTT
>TRBV28|TRBJ2-1|.|.
CASSFDSRGGKQFF
TGTGCCAGCAGTTTCGACTCCCGAGGGGGGAAGCAGTTCTTC
>TRBV25-1|TRBJ2-7|few|TRBD1
CASSHRAQGVYEQYF
TGTGCCAGCAGTCACAGGGCACAGGGGGTTTACGAGCAGTACTTC
>TRBV11-1|TRBJ2-1|.|.
CASSHPGPYNEQFF
TGTGCCAGCAGCCACCCGGGACCTTACAATGAGCAGTTCTTC
>TRBV28|TRBJ2-7|few|TRBD2
CASGRLAGGPYEQYF
TGTGCCAGCGGAAGACTAGCGGGAGGTCCCTACGAGCAGTACTTC
>TRBV9|TRBJ2-3|few|TRBD2
CASSGGSSGLAGGDGTQYF
TGTGCCAGCAGCGGCGGGTCCTCGGGACTAGCGGGGGGTGATGGTACGCAGTATTTT
>TRBV28|TRBJ1-5|few|.
CASSLLGQNNQPQHF
TGTGCCAGCAGTTTATTAGGGCAGAATAATCAGCCCCAGCATTTT
>TRBV10-3|TRBJ2-1|few|TRBD2
CAISELAAYNEQFF
TGTGCCATCAGTGAACTAGCGGCCTACAATGAGCAGTTCTTC
>TRBV13|TRBJ2-7|many|.
CASSLSGRLPYEQYF
TGTGCCAGCAGCTTATCCGGCAGATTACCCTACGAGCAGTACTTC
>TRBV4-2|TRBJ1-1|few|.
CASSPEHWVGTEAFF
TGTGCCAGCAGTCCGGAACACTGGGTGGGCACTGAAGCTTTCTTT
>TRBV27|TRBJ2-5|few|.
CASSLSVEETQYF
TGTGCCAGCAGTTTATCCGTAGAAGAGACCCAGTACTTC
>TRBV29-1|TRBJ2-7|few|.
CSVYQGTEQYF
TGCAGCGTTTACCAGGGTACCGAGCAGTACTTC
>TRBV7-8|TRBJ2-3|.|TRBD2
CASSPSGAGTDTQYF
TGTGCCAGCAGCCCTAGCGGGGCGGGCACAGATACGCAGTATTTT
>TRBV5-6|TRBJ1-5|.|.
CASSLAAGSNQPQHF
TGTGCCAGCAGCTTGGCCGCGGGTAGCAATCAGCCCCAGCATTTT
>TRBV20-1|TRBJ2-7|.|.
CSARDIRTPSMKYF
TGCAGTGCTAGAGATATCCGGACCCCTTCGATGAAGTACTTC
>TRBV27|TRBJ2-7|.|.
CASSLSRGLTYEQYF
TGTGCCAGCAGTTTATCTCGGGGACTTACCTACGAGCAGTACTTC
>TRBV29-1|TRBJ2-1|.|.
CSVARKIVNNEQFF
TGCAGCGTTGCACGCAAGATCGTCAACAATGAGCAGTTCTTC
>TRBV5-6|TRBJ2-2|many|.
CASSYRAHTGELFF
TGTGCCAGCAGCTATCGAGCTCACACCGGGGAGCTGTTTTTT
>TRBV15|TRBJ2-5|many|.
CATSRDLGGTQYF
TGTGCCACCAGCAGAGATTTAGGGGGGACCCAGTACTTC
>TRBV20-1|TRBJ2-7|few|.
CSARDAKGSSYEQYF
TGCAGTGCTAGAGATGCCAAGGGGTCAAGCTACGAGCAGTACTTC
>TRBV7-2|TRBJ2-4|.|.
CASSLTGLAKNIQYF
TGTGCCAGCAGCCTGACAGGACTAGCCAAAAACATTCAGTACTTC
>TRBV5-1|TRBJ2-1|many|TRBD2
CASSPGLAGAYNEQFF
TGCGCCAGCAGCCCCGGACTAGCGGGAGCCTACAATGAGCAGTTCTTC
>TRBV16|TRBJ1-1|.|.
CASCFMNTEAFF
TGTGCCAGCTGCTTTATGAACACTGAAGCTTTCTTT
>TRBV28|TRBJ2-7|many|.
CASSLGSPGRGEQYF
TGTGCCAGCAGTTTAGGTTCGCCTGGCCGAGGGGAGCAGTACTTC
>TRBV7-2|TRBJ2-7|.|.
CASSGEVHEQYF
TGTGCCAGCAGCGGGGAGGTCCACGAGCAGTACTTC
>TRBV10-3|TRBJ2-1|many|.
CAISESLPGHNEQFF
TGTGCCATCAGTGAGTCACTACCTGGGCACAATGAGCAGTTCTTC
>TRBV20-1|TRBJ2-1|many|.
CSARVNYPDHNEQFF
TGCAGTGCTAGAGTGAATTATCCGGACCACAATGAGCAGTTCTTC
>TRBV11-2|TRBJ2-3|.|TRBD2
CASSSGPGGRGAISTDTQYF
TGTGCCAGCAGCTCCGGCCCTGGCGGGAGAGGGGCAATCAGCACAGATACGCAGTATTTT
>TRBV5-1|TRBJ2-1|.|TRBD1
CASSFDGTGWYNEQFF
TGCGCCAGCAGCTTTGACGGGACAGGGTGGTACAATGAGCAGTTCTTC
>TRBV6-5|TRBJ2-1|few|TRBD2
CASSHGTSGTHEQFF
TGTGCCAGCAGTCACGGGACTAGCGGGACCCATGAGCAGTTCTTC
>TRBV18|TRBJ1-2|many|TRBD1
CASSPQDRGGYTF
TGTGCCAGCTCACCACAAGACAGGGGCGGCTACACCTTC
>TRBV20-1|TRBJ2-5|few|TRBD2
CSARDAGLAGDDQETQYF
TGCAGTGCTAGAGATGCGGGGCTAGCGGGAGATGATCAAGAGACCCAGTACTTC
>TRBV20-1|TRBJ2-7|.|TRBD1
CSASRDRGSYEQYF
TGCAGTGCCTCTAGGGACAGGGGGTCCTACGAGCAGTACTTC
>TRBV25-1|TRBJ2-3|few|.
CASSESQGTGTDTQYF
TGTGCCAGCAGTGAATCACAGGGAACGGGCACAGATACGCAGTATTTT
>TRBV6-2/TRBV6-3|TRBJ2-1|few|TRBD2
CASSYRREIYNEQFF
TGTGCCAGCAGTTATCGGCGGGAGATATACAATGAGCAGTTCTTC
>TRBV28|TRBJ1-2|.|.
CASSYPGSGVLHYGYTF
TGTGCCAGCAGTTATCCCGGTTCGGGGGTCCTACACTATGGCTACACCTTC
>TRBV4-1|TRBJ2-1|.|.
CASSQDLLASAEQFF
TGCGCCAGCAGCCAAGATCTCCTCGCTAGCGCTGAGCAGTTCTTC
>TRBV10-1|TRBJ2-2|once|.
CASSDASSGTTGELFF
TGCGCCAGCAGTGATGCCTCCTCAGGCACCACCGGGGAGCTGTTTTTT
>TRBV29-1|TRBJ2-7|many|TRBD1
CSGRQGPEQYF
TGCAGCGGCCGACAGGGGCCCGAGCAGTACTTC